These T cell receptor beta chains were read from a single sample in a study of blood T cell repertoires in COVID-19. TCRdb's copy holds only in-frame clones and misses some; the assay was immunoSEQ multiplex PCR. The repertoire holds approximately 230,000 clones, 82% seen once, with approximately 15% in the top ten. The sequenced sample consisted of PBMCs or T cells enriched from blood (not recorded which). These receptor sequences come from a man aged 40-49 years who had recovered from COVID-19. The CDR3 runs from the conserved cysteine through the conserved F or W. A D gene is named only where the DNA matches it firmly. Some rows mark clone size as missing; the rest say once, few, many or name a class of expanded clone.

D | size | V | CDR3
NA | few | TRBV4-2 | CASSQDIEAFF
NA | NA | TRBV28 | CASSLPGETQYF
NA | few | TRBV7-2 | CASSRGGLGATNEKLFF
NA | NA | TRBV2 | CASSALISGVGQPQHF
TRBD1 | NA | TRBV28 | CASSPQGRDEQYF
NA | NA | TRBV7-3 | CASSSSSSYNEQFF
TRBD1 | once | TRBV27 | CASRRGLQRDQPQHF
NA | NA | TRBV19 | CASSITDSGNTIYF
NA | once | TRBV5-5 | CASSSDAGNSYEQYF
TRBD2 | NA | TRBV11-2 | CASSLALAGGVNEQFF
NA | NA | TRBV10-3 | CAISESKGGPQHF
NA | NA | TRBV6-5 | CAATLRETYEQYF
NA | NA | TRBV10-2 | CASSESGRLNTQYF
NA | NA | TRBV5-4 | CASRGPHSEQETQYF
TRBD2 | NA | TRBV9 | CASSESGGANEQFF
TRBD1 | NA | TRBV5-1 | CASSGQGAHEKLFF
NA | NA | TRBV5-4 | CASSLTGNNSPLHF
NA | NA | TRBV5-1 | CASSLAGGKAPLHF
NA | NA | TRBV5-4 | CASSEPSSSYEQYF
NA | NA | TRBV4-2 | CASSLRDTPYEQYF
TRBD1 | NA | TRBV3-1/TRBV3-2 | CASSTIRDRGNTIYF
TRBD1 | NA | TRBV7-9 | CASSLTGGAGGRAYEQYF
NA | once | TRBV7-8 | CASGSGSGYQETQYF
TRBD1 | NA | TRBV29-1 | CSVEDRGRGKAFF
NA | NA | TRBV9 | CASSTGGQLVDTEAFF
TRBD2 | NA | TRBV5-1 | CASSLIAGARTDTQYF
NA | NA | TRBV13 | CASSLRGSGLNTEAFF
TRBD1 | NA | TRBV5-1 | CASSLEGQGGNSPLHF
NA | once | TRBV7-8 | CASSLQGYGYTF
NA | NA | TRBV7-9 | CASSPWTDSTNEKLFF
TRBD2 | NA | TRBV18 | CASSSGLAGLGTDTQYF
NA | NA | TRBV28 | CASSLTGPSYEQYF
TRBD1 | NA | TRBV9 | CASSVEGQTNEKLFF
NA | NA | TRBV6-5 | CASSLVSYTDTQYF
TRBD2 | NA | TRBV7-2 | CASSPPTSGNTDTQYF
NA | few | TRBV7-9 | CASSHRPAVHEQYF
NA | NA | TRBV11-3 | CASSFSYDNEQFF
NA | NA | TRBV15 | CATSPQVGQADTF
NA | NA | TRBV5-4 | CASSRREASEQFF
TRBD1 | once | TRBV7-3 | CASSPQPGGSAFF
NA | NA | TRBV12-3/TRBV12-4 | CASTRDLYYGYTF
TRBD2 | NA | TRBV5-1 | CASSSDGTTGETQYF